Listed below are T cell receptor beta chains from one sample, sequenced in a study of identical twins. TCRdb called the 5' RACE reads again in MiXCR, with one record for every CDR3 protein. The sample yields 500,000 to 700,000 distinct CDR3 sequences, just over 7% seen once. The sample was also linked to a second study, of yellow fever vaccine responses in identical twins.

Material for sequencing was PBMCs. The receptors were sampled from a young woman in good health. Both conserved end residues are part of each CDR3. The order of the fields is D gene, clone size, CDR3 length, V gene, J gene, CDR3 protein, CDR3 DNA. D genes are given only for firm matches. Some rows have no size entry. The others give once, few or many, or a class for an expanded clone.

>TRBD2|many|19|TRBV12-3/TRBV12-4|TRBJ2-7
CASSLSIWGLAGLTYEQYF
TGTGCCAGCAGTTTAAGTATTTGGGGACTAGCGGGACTAACCTACGAGCAGTACTTC
>.|many|13|TRBV25-1|TRBJ1-2
CASSGQLNYGYTF
TGTGCCAGCAGTGGACAGCTGAACTATGGCTACACCTTC
>.|few|16|TRBV11-3|TRBJ2-1
CASSSETQSSYNEQFF
TGTGCCAGCAGCTCTGAGACTCAGAGCTCCTACAATGAGCAGTTCTTC
>.|few|14|TRBV11-1|TRBJ2-5
CASSLPAVQETQYF
TGTGCCAGCAGCTTACCAGCGGTACAAGAGACCCAGTACTTC
>TRBD2|.|15|TRBV11-2|TRBJ2-1
CASTIGGWVYNEQFF
TGTGCCAGCACCATCGGGGGGTGGGTATACAATGAGCAGTTCTTC
>TRBD1|many|14|TRBV10-3|TRBJ1-1
CASLGQGVKTEAFF
TGTGCCAGCCTCGGACAGGGAGTAAAAACTGAAGCTTTCTTT
>.|.|13|TRBV7-2|TRBJ1-1
CDSSPGPNTEAFF
TGTGACAGCAGTCCGGGACCTAACACTGAAGCTTTCTTT
>.|.|17|TRBV6-5|TRBJ2-1
CASSSSRRGAGYNEQFF
TGTGCCAGCAGTTCCTCGAGGAGGGGGGCCGGTTACAATGAGCAGTTCTTC
>TRBD1|.|14|TRBV5-1|TRBJ1-4
CASCLGQANEKLFF
TGCGCCAGCTGTCTTGGACAGGCTAATGAAAAACTGTTTTTT
>.|.|15|TRBV18|TRBJ2-1
CASSPSLLNNNEQFF
TGTGCCAGCTCACCAAGCCTACTCAATAACAATGAGCAGTTCTTC
>.|many|15|TRBV5-1|TRBJ1-1
CASSFLGNGDTEAFF
TGCGCCAGCAGCTTCCTGGGGAATGGGGACACTGAAGCTTTCTTT
>.|few|16|TRBV7-9|TRBJ2-1
CASSLSVARGRDEQFF
TGTGCCAGCAGCCTGAGTGTTGCTAGAGGACGAGATGAGCAGTTCTTC
>.|.|15|TRBV12-3/TRBV12-4|TRBJ2-2
CASYWGLLVTGELFF
TGTGCCAGCTACTGGGGCCTTTTGGTAACCGGGGAGCTGTTTTTT
>.|many|15|TRBV12-3/TRBV12-4|TRBJ1-1
CASSPRGAENTEAFF
TGTGCCAGCAGTCCCCGCGGGGCAGAAAACACTGAAGCTTTCTTT
>TRBD2|.|14|TRBV28|TRBJ2-3
CASGTGGTQDTQYF
TGTGCCAGCGGAACGGGGGGGACACAAGATACGCAGTATTTT
>.|few|14|TRBV7-2|TRBJ2-1
CASSLAITGSEQFF
TGTGCCAGCAGCTTAGCGATTACAGGGTCTGAGCAGTTCTTC
>TRBD1|few|16|TRBV3-1|TRBJ2-1
CASSQEGQGAGNEQFF
TGTGCCAGCAGCCAAGAGGGACAGGGGGCAGGGAATGAGCAGTTCTTC
>.|many|13|TRBV24-1|TRBJ1-1
CATSDGFTPEAFF
TGTGCCACCAGTGATGGCTTCACGCCTGAGGCTTTCTTT
>TRBD2|many|14|TRBV20-1|TRBJ2-5
CSARAGGPAETQYF
TGCAGTGCCCGAGCGGGGGGGCCCGCAGAGACCCAGTACTTC
>TRBD1|few|12|TRBV10-3|TRBJ2-7
CAIRTGGTEQYF
TGTGCCATACGGACAGGGGGCACCGAGCAGTACTTC